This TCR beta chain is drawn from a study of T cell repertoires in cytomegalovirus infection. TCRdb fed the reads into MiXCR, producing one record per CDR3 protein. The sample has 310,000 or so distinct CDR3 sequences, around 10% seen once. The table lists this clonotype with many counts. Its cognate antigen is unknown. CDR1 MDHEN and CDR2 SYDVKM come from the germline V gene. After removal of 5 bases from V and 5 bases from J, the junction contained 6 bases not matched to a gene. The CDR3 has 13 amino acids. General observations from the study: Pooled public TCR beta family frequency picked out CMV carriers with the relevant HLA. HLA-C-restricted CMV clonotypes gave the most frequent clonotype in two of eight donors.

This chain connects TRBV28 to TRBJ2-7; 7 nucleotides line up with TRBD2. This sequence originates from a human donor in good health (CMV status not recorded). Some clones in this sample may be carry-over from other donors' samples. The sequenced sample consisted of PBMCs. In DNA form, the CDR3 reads TGTGCCAGCAGTGTGCGGGGGATAGACGAGCAGTACGTC. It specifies CASSVRGIDEQYV.